This paragraph covers one T cell receptor beta chain sequence. Other DNA sequences in this specimen translate into the identical CDR3. Libraries were prepared by immunoSEQ multiplex PCR; TCRdb keeps only in-frame clonotypes and omits some of them. The data show some 500,000 clones, almost 97% seen once. This specimen comes from a study of shared clonotypes between healthy human individuals. Germline V gene sequence: CDR1 SEHNR, CDR2 FQNEAQ (reference sequence). The CDR3 sequence is 16 residues long. Trimming at V came to 1 base and at J to 3 bases, leaving 7 bases not matched to a gene. The V gene is TRBV7-9, the J gene TRBJ2-7, with 9 bases matching TRBD1. The sequencing input was naive CD4+ T cells sorted from blood. Subset defined: CD45RA+ positively selected. This receptor was identified in a woman aged 25 to 39 in good health. The CDR3 here is CASSLGGAGQGYEQYF. The CDR3 DNA is TGTGCCAGCAGCTTAGGTGGGGCGGGACAGGGCTACGAGCAGTACTTC.